Listed below are T cell receptor beta chains from one sample, sequenced in a study of spatial heterogeneity in lung cancer. TCRdb reprocessed the 5' RACE reads via MiXCR and lists one record per CDR3 protein. This table holds tens of thousands of distinct CDR3 sequences, approximately 8.2% found once. The sample was PBMCs, taken at surgery. These TCRs come from a male donor with early-stage non-small cell lung cancer. CDR3s include the opening cysteine and the closing phenylalanine or tryptophan. Clone size is given for some rows only: seen once, a few or many times, or a class if the clone is expanded.

TRBJ2-3,TRBV28,few,CASSLDASARTDTQYF
TRBJ1-4,TRBV5-1,-,CASSLQSQGGEKLFF
TRBJ2-7,TRBV24-1,-,CATSRDMSYEQYF
TRBJ2-5,TRBV7-2,-,CASSAGTYQETQYF
TRBJ2-1,TRBV28,-,CASSLTGLVIYNEQFF
TRBJ1-1,TRBV10-3,-,CAITVGGAQAEAFF
TRBJ1-5,TRBV20-1,many,CSARGPKPQHF
TRBJ1-3,TRBV2,many,CASSARQGTTGNTIYF
TRBJ2-5,TRBV5-1,many,CASSVGGTGDETQYF
TRBJ2-7,TRBV7-8,-,CASSLDSSYEQCF
TRBJ2-5,TRBV20-1,few,CSKGGDQETQYF
TRBJ2-1,TRBV5-4,few,CASSLASSGGATEQFF
TRBJ2-3,TRBV5-1,-,CASSLELADTQYF
TRBJ2-1,TRBV20-1,-,CSARASRDYYDEQFF
TRBJ2-7,TRBV19,many,CASSELWKGYEQYF
TRBJ2-7,TRBV3-1,-,CASSQVTGEQYF
TRBJ1-2,TRBV13,few,CASSLRGRDGYTF
TRBJ2-1,TRBV11-2,many,CASSLVATSYNEQFF
TRBJ2-5,TRBV29-1,-,CSVSPGAVQETQYF
TRBJ1-1,TRBV5-5,-,CVSSPLDMSNTEAFF
TRBJ1-5,TRBV28,many,CASSPLRQGVQPQHF
TRBJ2-2,TRBV10-3,-,CAIRTKGGETGELFF
TRBJ1-3,TRBV4-2,many,CASSQVTGAGNTIYF
TRBJ2-2,TRBV20-1,many,CSARPQNGIYTGELFF
TRBJ1-1,TRBV7-9,-,CASSYSQEDEAFF
TRBJ1-1,TRBV3-1,few,CASKGQGASEAFF